This T cell receptor (beta chain) was captured by sequencing in a study of post-analysis software for immune sequencing data. Every TCR beta cDNA library bore unique molecular identifiers. When about 0.9 to 11 million T cells were used, they gave roughly 490,000 cDNA molecules. TCRdb reanalysed the PCR reads using MiXCR and keeps one entry per CDR3 protein. The sample consists of 380,000 or so distinct CDR3 sequences, roughly 38% of them appearing once. V was cut by 3 bases and J by 2 bases, with 17 bases left in between. CDR3 length: 16 amino acids. Per the germline V gene, CDR1 is LGHNA and CDR2 is YNFKEQ. A note on this clonotype: The antigen is undetermined.

Findings and limits, study-wide: A few TRBV segments occurring more often in patients than controls included TRBV5-6, TRBV5-1 and TRBV20-1.

Sequencing input: blood. The receptor comes from a girl between 5 and 17 years old with multiple sclerosis. This chain joins TRBV4-2 and TRBJ2-7; a weak D match, TRBD1 (6 bases). The CDR3: CASSHKYDRSAYEQYF. As DNA, the CDR3 is TGTGCCAGCAGCCACAAGTATGACAGGTCAGCCTACGAGCAGTACTTC.